The entry below gives a single T cell receptor (beta chain) sequence along with its context. The data derive from a study of blood T cell repertoires in COVID-19. About the research overall: Material from acute and convalescent COVID-19 was sourced from the United States, Italy and Spain. From T cells, B-cell-depleted T cells, or PBMCs came the material, which was cDNA or gDNA.

Per the germline V gene, CDR1 is SQVTM and CDR2 is ANQGSEA. V lost 4 bases to trimming and J lost 1 base, with 7 bases between them. CDR3 length equals 12 residues. Original data processing: Nucleated cell counts were estimated from reference gene primer amplification. TCRdb's table, derived via immunoSEQ multiplex PCR, lists solely in-frame clones and lacks some. For V, J and clone size, that table is used; D and trimming come from the DNA. The sample contains about 120,000 clones, approximately 80% of which appear only once. Sequencing was carried out using peripheral blood. This TCR was recovered from a man aged 60 to 69 with acute or convalescent COVID-19. This rearrangement joins TRBV29-1 to TRBJ2-5, with a tentative D call TRBD2 (6 bases). DNA for the CDR3: TGCAGCGTTGCGACTAGCCAAGAGACCCAGTACTTC. Translated: CSVATSQETQYF.